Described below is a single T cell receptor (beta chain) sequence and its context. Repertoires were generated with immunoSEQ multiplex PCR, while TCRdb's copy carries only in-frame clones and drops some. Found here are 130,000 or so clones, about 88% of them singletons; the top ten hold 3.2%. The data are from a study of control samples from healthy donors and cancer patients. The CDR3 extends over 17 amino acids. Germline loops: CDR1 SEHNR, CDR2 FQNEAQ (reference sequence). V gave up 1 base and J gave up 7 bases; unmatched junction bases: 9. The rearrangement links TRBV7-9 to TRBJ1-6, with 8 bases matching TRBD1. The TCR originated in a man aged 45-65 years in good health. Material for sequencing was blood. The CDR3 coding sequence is TGTGCCAGCAGCTTAGAGCCCGGACAGGGTAGCAATTCACCCCTCCACTTT. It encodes CASSLEPGQGSNSPLHF.